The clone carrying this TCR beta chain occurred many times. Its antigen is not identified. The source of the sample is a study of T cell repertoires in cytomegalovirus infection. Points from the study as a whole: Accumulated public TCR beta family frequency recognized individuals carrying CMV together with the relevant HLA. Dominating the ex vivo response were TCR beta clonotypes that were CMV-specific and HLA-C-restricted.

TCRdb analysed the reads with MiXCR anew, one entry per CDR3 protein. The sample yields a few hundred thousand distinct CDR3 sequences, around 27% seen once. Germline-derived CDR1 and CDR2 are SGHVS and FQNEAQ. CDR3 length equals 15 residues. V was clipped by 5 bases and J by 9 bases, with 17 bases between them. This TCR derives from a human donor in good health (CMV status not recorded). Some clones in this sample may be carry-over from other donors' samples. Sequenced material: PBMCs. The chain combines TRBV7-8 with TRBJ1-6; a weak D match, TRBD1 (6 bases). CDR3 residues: CASSQSTGRGSPLHF. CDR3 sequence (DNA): TGTGCCAGCAGCCAATCGACAGGTCGGGGTTCACCCCTCCACTTT.